The source of this TCR beta chain is a study of a mutant IDH1 vaccine in newly diagnosed glioma. About the study: Vaccination started 4-6 weeks after radiotherapy alone, or with temozolomide cycles. Notes on the study in general: The authors found pseudoprogression apparently unrelated to changes in top peripheral T cell clonotypes.

Time point defined: week 23, last vaccination. What each vaccine dose contained was 300 ug of mutant IDH1 20-mer peptide, accompanied by topical imiquimod. With 0 bases removed from V and 9 bases from J, the gap between germline ends came to 12 bases. The CDR3 sequence is 14 residues long. Germline values: CDR1 SGHAT, CDR2 FQNNGV. The assay was immunoSEQ multiplex PCR, and TCRdb's table has in-frame clones only and misses some. The data show tens of thousands of clones, roughly 85% seen once. Of note for this clone: The antigen remains undetermined.

The sequenced sample was PBMCs, obtained from a glioma patient whose treatment included an IDH1 peptide vaccine. The TCR originated in a woman aged 50 to 65 with glioma. The chain couples TRBV11-2 to TRBJ2-1; D unclear. CDR3 coding DNA: TGTGCCAGCAGCTTAGATAGGGTGGGTGCTGAGCAGTTCTTC. Its protein product is CASSLDRVGAEQFF.